The T cell receptor beta chain described here comes from a study of T cell repertoires in cytomegalovirus infection. Study background: The study used recently identified HLA-C-restricted and well-studied HLA-B-restricted CMV epitopes. A matching HLA type, together with CMV infection, was signaled by public TCR beta signatures. Whole-study results and caveats: Clonotypes of TCR beta that were HLA-C-restricted and CMV-specific dominated the ex vivo response. Summed frequency of public TCR beta families distinguished CMV carriers with the relevant HLA.

The CDR3 covers 11 residues. CDR1 is MDHEN, CDR2 SYDVKM, per germline. Between the trimmed V and J ends, which lost 6 bases and 10 bases, there was a span of 13 bases. With respect to this clonotype: Its target is not known.

TCRdb used MiXCR to reprocess the reads, holding one entry per CDR3 protein. This table has 600,000 to 700,000 distinct CDR3 sequences, around 32% appearing once. The sequenced sample was cultured PBMCs, obtained from culture after CMV antigen stimulation. This TCR came from a human donor in good health (CMV status not recorded). Some clones in this sample may be carry-over from other donors' samples. The rearrangement joins TRBV28 to TRBJ2-7, with D perhaps assigned TRBD1 or TRBD2 (6 bases each). In nucleotides, the CDR3 is TGTGCCAGCAGCTCCTGGGGGGCTCAGTACTTC. It is translated as CASSSWGAQYF.